These 8 T cell receptor beta chains came from one sample sequenced in a study of blood T cell repertoires in COVID-19. Sequencing used immunoSEQ multiplex PCR; TCRdb keeps in-frame clones, though not all of them. The sample holds tens of thousands of clones, approximately 90% seen once. The sample consisted of peripheral blood. The source is a woman younger than 45 in a cohort sampled during active COVID-19.

The chain uses TRBV7-2 and TRBJ2-2, with TRBD1 as a possible D gene (7 bases). With 1 base removed from V and 5 bases from J, the gap between germline ends came to 17 bases. Germline-derived CDR1 and CDR2 are SGHTA and FQGNSA. CDR3 length: 17 residues. CDR3 residues: CASSLGWGRGETGELFF. In DNA form, the CDR3 reads TGTGCCAGCAGCTTAGGATGGGGCAGGGGGGAGACCGGGGAGCTGTTTTTT.

J is TRBJ2-7 and V is TRBV28; TRBD2 matches at 11 bases. J was trimmed by 9 bases and V by 3 bases; bases with no gene match: 7. CDR1 and CDR2 from the germline V gene are MDHEN and SYDVKM. The CDR3 is made up of 14 amino acids. CDR3 sequence reads: CASSLELAGAVQYF. CDR3 bases: TGTGCCAGCAGTTTGGAACTAGCGGGAGCCGTGCAGTACTTC.

The V call is TRBV28, the J call TRBJ2-5; TRBD2 matches at 11 bases. There are 16 residues in the CDR3. CDR1 is MDHEN, CDR2 SYDVKM, per germline. Trimming at V came to 6 bases and at J to 1 base, leaving 7 bases not matched to a gene. The DNA for the CDR3 is TGTGCCAGCAGCCGGAAACTAGCGGGAGCCCAAGAGACCCAGTACTTC. Protein: CASSRKLAGAQETQYF.

The rearrangement links TRBV6-5 to TRBJ2-3, with a tentative D call TRBD2 (5 bases). Trimming took off 6 bases at V and 2 bases at J, with 15 bases between the two ends. Germline V gene sequence: CDR1 MNHEY, CDR2 SVGAGI. The CDR3 covers 15 residues. The CDR3 DNA reads as TGTGCCAGCAGGCAAGATCCGGGGTACACAGATACGCAGTATTTT. Protein: CASRQDPGYTDTQYF.

This clone has just one count. The chain joins TRBV6-2 or TRBV6-3 to TRBJ1-2; TRBD1 is a possible D gene (5 bases). Germline V gene sequence: CDR1 MNHEY, CDR2 SVGEGT. With 3 bases removed from V and 4 bases from J, the gap between germline ends came to 9 bases. The CDR3 is made up of 13 amino acids. CDR3 residues: CASSYQGSYGYTF. As DNA, the CDR3 is TGTGCCAGCAGTTATCAGGGAAGCTATGGCTACACCTTC.

The V call is TRBV12-5, the J call TRBJ2-1; TRBD1 aligns across 7 bases. Germline CDR1 reads LGHNT; CDR2 reads FRNRAP. The CDR3 contains 13 residues. J was trimmed by 8 bases and V by 6 bases; bases with no gene match: 7. The CDR3: CASGPTGSDEQFF. For the CDR3, the DNA is TGTGCTAGTGGCCCGACAGGGAGCGATGAGCAGTTCTTC.

The V call is TRBV5-1, the J call TRBJ2-7, with 11 nucleotides matching TRBD2. J gave up 4 bases and V 1 base, and 4 bases lay outside the gene matches. The length of the CDR3 is 15 residues. In germline, CDR1 is SGHRS, CDR2 YFSETQ. The CDR3 bases are TGCGCCAGCAGCTTGCGGACTAGCGGGCATTACGAGCAGTACTTC. It translates to CASSLRTSGHYEQYF.

This clone was observed a single time. This chain links TRBV7-9 with TRBJ2-7; a possible D gene is TRBD1 (6 bases). The CDR3 runs to 16 residues. V was trimmed by 2 bases and J by 0 bases, leaving 14 bases between them. CDR1 and CDR2 from the germline V gene are SEHNR and FQNEAQ (reference sequence). The CDR3 sequence: CASSLPSGHSSYEQYF. CDR3 coding DNA: TGTGCCAGCAGCTTACCCTCGGGACATAGCTCCTACGAGCAGTACTTC.